Only a few counts were recorded for the clone carrying this T cell receptor (beta chain). Time point defined: newly diagnosed GD, antithyroid drugs for less than 3 months. Extracted PBMC RNA gave rise to the TCR library. CDR3 length: 11 residues. The germline V gene has CDR1 SQVTM and CDR2 ANQGSEA. V lost 3 bases, J lost 7 bases, and 7 bases lay in between. The sample belongs to a study of regulatory T cells in long-lasting Graves disease. Libraries of TCR beta came from iRepertoire HTBI primers plus Arm-PCR of CDR3 regions. One entry per CDR3 protein, called by TCRdb with MiXCR from the multiplex PCR reads. Among around 360,000 distinct CDR3 sequences, around 15% were seen once, and the ten largest hold just over 20%. The same data also went into a second study, on T cells in Graves' hyperthyroidism and ophthalmopathy. That study reports: Pregnant or lactating patients were excluded, as were those with uncontrolled infection or other autoimmune disease.

The chain links TRBV29-1 to TRBJ1-5, with D possibly matching TRBD1 (5 bases). This TCR derives from a woman younger than 35 with Graves disease. The starting material was peripheral blood mononuclear cells (PBMCs), obtained at new diagnosis, from a patient treated with antithyroid drugs. The CDR3 coding sequence is TGCAGCGTTGAGGGACCCCAGCCCCAGCATTTT. Amino acid sequence: CSVEGPQPQHF.